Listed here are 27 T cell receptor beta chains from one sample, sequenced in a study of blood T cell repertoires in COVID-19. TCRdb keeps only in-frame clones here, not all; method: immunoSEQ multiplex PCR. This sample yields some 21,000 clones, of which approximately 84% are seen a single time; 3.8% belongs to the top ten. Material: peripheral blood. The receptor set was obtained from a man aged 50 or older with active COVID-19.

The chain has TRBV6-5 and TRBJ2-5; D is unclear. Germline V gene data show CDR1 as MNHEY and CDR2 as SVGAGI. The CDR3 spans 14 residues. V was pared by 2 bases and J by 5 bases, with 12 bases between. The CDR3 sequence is CASSYRAPGETQYF. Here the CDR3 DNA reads TGTGCCAGCAGTTACCGAGCCCCCGGGGAGACCCAGTACTTC.

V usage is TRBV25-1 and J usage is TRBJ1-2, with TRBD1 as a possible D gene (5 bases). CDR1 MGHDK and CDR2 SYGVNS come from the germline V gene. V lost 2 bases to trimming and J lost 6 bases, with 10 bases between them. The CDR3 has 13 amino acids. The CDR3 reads CASSEPREDGYTF. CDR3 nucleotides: TGTGCCAGCAGTGAACCCAGGGAGGATGGCTACACCTTC.

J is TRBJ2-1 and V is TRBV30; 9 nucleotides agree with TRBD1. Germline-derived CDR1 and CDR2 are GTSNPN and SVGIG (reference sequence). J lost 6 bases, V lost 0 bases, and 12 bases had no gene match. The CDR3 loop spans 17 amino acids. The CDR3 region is CAWSVPPTGGAFNEQFF. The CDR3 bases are TGTGCCTGGAGTGTACCCCCCACAGGGGGCGCCTTCAATGAGCAGTTCTTC.

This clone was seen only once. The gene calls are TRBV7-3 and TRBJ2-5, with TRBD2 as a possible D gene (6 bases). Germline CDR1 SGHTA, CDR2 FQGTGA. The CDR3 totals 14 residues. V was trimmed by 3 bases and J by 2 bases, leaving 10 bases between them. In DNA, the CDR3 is TGTGCCAGCAGCTTTGGCGGGGAGCAAGAGACCCAGTACTTC. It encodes CASSFGGEQETQYF. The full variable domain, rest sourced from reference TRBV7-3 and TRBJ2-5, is GAGVSQTPSNKVTEKGKYVELRCDPISGHTALYWYRQSLGQGPEFLIYFQGTGAADDSGLPNDRFFAVRPEGSVSTLKIQRTERGDSAVYLCASSFGGEQETQYFGPGTRLLVL.

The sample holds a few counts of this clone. This CDR3 is CASSTGTGGNTIYF. The CDR3 bases are TGTGCCAGTAGTACGGGGACAGGTGGAAACACCATATATTTT. V is TRBV19 and J is TRBJ1-3, with 8 bases lining up with TRBD1. V dropped 4 bases and J dropped 3; count of bases not matched to a gene: 2. Germline V gene lookup returns CDR1 LNHDA and CDR2 SQIVND (reference sequence). This CDR3 is 14 amino acids long.

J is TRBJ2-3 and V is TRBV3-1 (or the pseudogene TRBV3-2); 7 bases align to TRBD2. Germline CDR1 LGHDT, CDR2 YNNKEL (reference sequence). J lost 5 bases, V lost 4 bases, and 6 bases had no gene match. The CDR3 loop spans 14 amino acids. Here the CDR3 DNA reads TGTGCCAGCAGCCGGGAACTAGCGCTAGATACGCAGTATTTT. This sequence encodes CASSRELALDTQYF.

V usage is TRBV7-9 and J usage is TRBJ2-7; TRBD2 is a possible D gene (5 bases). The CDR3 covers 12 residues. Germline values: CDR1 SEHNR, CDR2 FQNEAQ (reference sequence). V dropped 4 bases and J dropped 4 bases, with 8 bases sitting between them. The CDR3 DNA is TGTGCCAGCAGCTCCGAGGGTTACGAGCAGTACTTC. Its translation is CASSSEGYEQYF.

DNA for the CDR3: TGCAGCGGACAGGGCGCGACCTGGGGGGAGCTGTTTTTT. This sequence encodes CSGQGATWGELFF. V gene TRBV29-1 combines with J gene TRBJ2-2, with 7 bases that match TRBD1. CDR1 SQVTM and CDR2 ANQGSEA come from the germline V gene. Germline trimming cut 7 bases from V and 8 bases from J; bases unmatched to any gene: 10. CDR3 length: 13 amino acids.

The CDR3 sequence: CASSSGYNEQFF. The CDR3 region has the DNA TGTGCCAGCAGCTCCGGCTACAATGAGCAGTTCTTC. V and J are TRBV12-3 or TRBV12-4 and TRBJ2-1, with no clear D. V gave up 6 bases and J gave up 3 bases, with 6 bases separating them. This CDR3 contains 12 residues.

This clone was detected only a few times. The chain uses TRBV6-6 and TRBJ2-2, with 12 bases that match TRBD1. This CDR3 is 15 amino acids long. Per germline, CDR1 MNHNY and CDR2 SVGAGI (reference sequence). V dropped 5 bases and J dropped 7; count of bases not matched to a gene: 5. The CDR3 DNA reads TGTGCCAGCAGTGGGGGACAGGGGGCGGTCGGGGAGCTGTTTTTT. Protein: CASSGGQGAVGELFF.

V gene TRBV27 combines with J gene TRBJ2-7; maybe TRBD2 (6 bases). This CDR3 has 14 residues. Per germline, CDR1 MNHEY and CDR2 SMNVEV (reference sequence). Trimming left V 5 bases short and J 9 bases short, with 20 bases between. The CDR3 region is CASSPTSRGLGQYF. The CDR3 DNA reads TGTGCCAGCAGTCCCACCTCTCGGGGGTTAGGGCAGTACTTC.

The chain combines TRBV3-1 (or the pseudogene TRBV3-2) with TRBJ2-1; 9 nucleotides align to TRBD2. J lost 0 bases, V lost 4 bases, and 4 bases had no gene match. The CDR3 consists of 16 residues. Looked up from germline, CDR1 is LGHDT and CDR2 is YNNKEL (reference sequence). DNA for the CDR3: TGTGCCAGCAGCCCTAGACTAGCGGTCTCCTACAATGAGCAGTTCTTC. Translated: CASSPRLAVSYNEQFF.

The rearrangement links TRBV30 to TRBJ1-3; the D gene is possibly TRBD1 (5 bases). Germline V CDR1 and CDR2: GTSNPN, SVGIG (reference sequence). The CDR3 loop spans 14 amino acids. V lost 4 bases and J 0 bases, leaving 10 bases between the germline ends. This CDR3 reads CAWTGFSSGNTIYF. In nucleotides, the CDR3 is TGTGCCTGGACAGGGTTTAGCTCTGGAAACACCATATATTTT.

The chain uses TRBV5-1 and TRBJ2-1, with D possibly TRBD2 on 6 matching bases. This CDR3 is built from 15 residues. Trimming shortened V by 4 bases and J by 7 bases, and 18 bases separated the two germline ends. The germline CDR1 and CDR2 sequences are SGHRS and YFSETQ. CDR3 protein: CASSPPTSLGNEQFF. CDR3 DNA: TGCGCCAGCAGCCCCCCAACTAGCTTAGGTAATGAGCAGTTCTTC.

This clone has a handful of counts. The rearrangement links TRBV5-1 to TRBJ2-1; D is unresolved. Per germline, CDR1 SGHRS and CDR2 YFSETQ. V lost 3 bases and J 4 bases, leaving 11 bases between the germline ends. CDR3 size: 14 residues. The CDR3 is CASSSYRLYNEQFF. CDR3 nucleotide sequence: TGCGCCAGCAGCTCCTATAGACTTTACAATGAGCAGTTCTTC. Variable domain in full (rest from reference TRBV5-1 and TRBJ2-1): KAGVTQTPRYLIKTRGQQVTLSCSPISGHRSVSWYQQTPGQGLQFLFEYFSETQRNKGNFPGRFSGRQFSNSRSEMNVSTLELGDSALYLCASSSYRLYNEQFFGPGTRLTVL.

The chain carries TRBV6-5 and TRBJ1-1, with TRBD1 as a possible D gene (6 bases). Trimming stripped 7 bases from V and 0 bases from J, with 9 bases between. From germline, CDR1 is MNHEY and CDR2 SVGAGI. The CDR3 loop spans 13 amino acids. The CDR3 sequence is CASTRTVNTEAFF. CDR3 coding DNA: TGTGCCAGCACGAGGACAGTGAACACTGAAGCTTTCTTT.

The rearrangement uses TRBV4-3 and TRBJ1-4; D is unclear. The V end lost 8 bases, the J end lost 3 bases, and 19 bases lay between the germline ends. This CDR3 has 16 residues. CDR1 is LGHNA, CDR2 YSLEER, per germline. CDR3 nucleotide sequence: TGCGCCAGCCCGAGATGCGGGATTCAGGCTAATGAAAAACTGTTTTTT. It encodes CASPRCGIQANEKLFF.

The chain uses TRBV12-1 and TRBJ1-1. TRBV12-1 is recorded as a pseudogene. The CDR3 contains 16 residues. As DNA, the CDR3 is TGTGCCAGCAGCCTCGGGGGAGACGGGACGAACACTGAAGCTTTCTTT. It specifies CASSLGGDGTNTEAFF.

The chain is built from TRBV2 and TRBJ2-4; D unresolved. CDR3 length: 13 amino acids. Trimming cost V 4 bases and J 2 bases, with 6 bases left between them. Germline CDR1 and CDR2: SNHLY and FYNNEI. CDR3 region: CASSVLPKNIQYF. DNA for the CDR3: TGTGCCAGCAGTGTTCTTCCCAAAAACATTCAGTACTTC.

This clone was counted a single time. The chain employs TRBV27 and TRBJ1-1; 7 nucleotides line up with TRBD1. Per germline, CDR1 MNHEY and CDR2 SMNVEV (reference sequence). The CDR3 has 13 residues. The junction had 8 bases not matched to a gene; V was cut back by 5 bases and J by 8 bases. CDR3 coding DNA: TGTGCCAGCAGTCTCAGGACAGGCGAAGAAGCTTTCTTT. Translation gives CASSLRTGEEAFF.

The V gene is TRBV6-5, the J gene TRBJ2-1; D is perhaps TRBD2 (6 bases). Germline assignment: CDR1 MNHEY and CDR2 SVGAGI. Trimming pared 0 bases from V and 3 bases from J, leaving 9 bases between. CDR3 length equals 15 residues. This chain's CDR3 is CASSYSGGVYNEQFF. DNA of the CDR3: TGTGCCAGCAGTTACTCGGGCGGGGTCTACAATGAGCAGTTCTTC.

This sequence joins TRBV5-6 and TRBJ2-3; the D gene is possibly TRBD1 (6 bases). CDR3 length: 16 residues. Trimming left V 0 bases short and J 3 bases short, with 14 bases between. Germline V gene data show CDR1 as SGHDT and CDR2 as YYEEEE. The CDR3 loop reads CASSLVGRGRTDTQYF. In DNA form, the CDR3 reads TGTGCCAGCAGCTTGGTAGGCAGGGGACGAACAGATACGCAGTATTTT.

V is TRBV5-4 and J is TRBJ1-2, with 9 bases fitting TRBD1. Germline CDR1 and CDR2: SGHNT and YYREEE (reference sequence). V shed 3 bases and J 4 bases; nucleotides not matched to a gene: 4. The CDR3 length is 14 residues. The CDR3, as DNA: TGTGCCAGCAGCTGGGACAGGGCCCCCTATGGCTACACCTTC. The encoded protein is CASSWDRAPYGYTF.

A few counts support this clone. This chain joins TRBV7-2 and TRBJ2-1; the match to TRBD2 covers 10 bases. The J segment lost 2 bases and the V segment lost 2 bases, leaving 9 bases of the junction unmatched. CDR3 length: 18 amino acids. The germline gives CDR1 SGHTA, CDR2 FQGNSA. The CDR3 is CASSLSSLAGAPYNEQFF. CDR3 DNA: TGTGCCAGCAGCTTATCGAGCCTAGCGGGGGCCCCCTACAATGAGCAGTTCTTC.

CDR3 amino acids: CASSQDRGSDTQYF. The CDR3 coding sequence is TGTGCCAGCAGCCAAGACAGGGGTAGCGATACGCAGTATTTT. The V and J genes are TRBV3-1 (or the pseudogene TRBV3-2) and TRBJ2-3, with D possibly matching TRBD1 (6 bases). Germline CDR1 and CDR2: LGHDT and YNNKEL (reference sequence). Trimming left V 0 bases short and J 6 bases short, with 10 bases between. The CDR3 length is 14 residues.

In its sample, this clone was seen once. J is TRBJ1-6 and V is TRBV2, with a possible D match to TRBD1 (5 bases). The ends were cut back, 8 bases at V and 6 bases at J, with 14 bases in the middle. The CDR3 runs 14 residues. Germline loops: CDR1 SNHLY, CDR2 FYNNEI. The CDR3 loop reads CASSRQSSNSPLHF. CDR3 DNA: TGTGCCAGCTCGCGACAGTCAAGTAATTCACCCCTCCACTTT.

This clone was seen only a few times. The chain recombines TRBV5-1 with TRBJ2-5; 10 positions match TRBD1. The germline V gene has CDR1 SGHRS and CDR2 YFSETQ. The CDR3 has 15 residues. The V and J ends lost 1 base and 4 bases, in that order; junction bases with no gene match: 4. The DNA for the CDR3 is TGCGCCAGCAGCTTGAGGGGACAGGGGAGAGAGACCCAGTACTTC. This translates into CASSLRGQGRETQYF.